This TCR beta chain is drawn from a study of CD8+ T cells in alopecia areata. Separation by sorting yielded CD4+ and CD8+ T cells from PBMCs. Per the germline V gene, CDR1 is LNHDA and CDR2 is SQIVND (reference sequence). The CDR3 spans 13 residues. Trimming shortened V by 0 bases and J by 4 bases, and 4 bases separated the two germline ends. Sequencing templates came from extracted RNA that was reverse transcribed into cDNA. The protocol was immunoSEQ multiplex PCR, while the TCRdb copy is restricted to in-frame clones and leaves out a portion. This sample yields about 200,000 clones, of which around 50% are seen a single time; over 4% belongs to the top ten. General observations from the study: Scalp sequencing captures resident alphabeta T cells of normal skin too. Whereas mice showed it more clearly, TCR sharing across patients was murkier, possibly because of HLA. Especially in alopecia totalis/universalis, lesional scalp showed greater clonality than normal scalp did.

Concerning this clone itself: Its cognate antigen is unknown.

This TCR derives from a human donor in good health. Sequencing was carried out using CD8+ T cells sorted from blood. V gene TRBV19 combines with J gene TRBJ1-5, with unresolved D. CDR3 bases: TGTGCCAGTAGTATAGACGGTAATCAGCCCCAGCATTTT. It encodes CASSIDGNQPQHF.